The present T cell receptor (beta chain) was sequenced within a study of T cell responses to AZD1222 COVID-19 vaccine. V shed 3 bases and J shed 7 bases, with 12 bases lying between them. Germline assignment: CDR1 LGHNA and CDR2 YNFKEQ. This CDR3 has 14 residues. Here immunoSEQ multiplex PCR was the method, and the copy in TCRdb shows in-frame clones only, minus some. The sample lists 65,000 or so clones; around 84% were seen once. The TCR sequence derives from an adult in good health. This chain connects TRBV4-2 to TRBJ1-4; tentatively, D is TRBD1 (5 bases). Sequences were derived from peripheral blood, sampled on day 0 of AZD1222 vaccination. This chain's CDR3 is CASSQALGGEKLFF. The CDR3 region has the DNA TGTGCCAGCAGCCAGGCCCTGGGGGGTGAAAAACTGTTTTTT.